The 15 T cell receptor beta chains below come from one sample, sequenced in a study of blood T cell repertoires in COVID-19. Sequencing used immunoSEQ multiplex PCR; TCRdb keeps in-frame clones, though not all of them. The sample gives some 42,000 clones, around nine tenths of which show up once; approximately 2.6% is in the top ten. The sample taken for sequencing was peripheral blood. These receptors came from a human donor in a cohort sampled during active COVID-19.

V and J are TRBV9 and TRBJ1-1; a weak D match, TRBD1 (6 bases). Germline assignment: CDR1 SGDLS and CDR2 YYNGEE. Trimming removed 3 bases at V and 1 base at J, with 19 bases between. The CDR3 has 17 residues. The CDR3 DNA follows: TGTGCCAGCAGCGCATCAACAGGGTGGGCCCCGAACACTGAAGCTTTCTTT. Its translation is CASSASTGWAPNTEAFF.

The CDR3 nucleotides read TGTGCCAGCAGGGCAACTAGCGGGGCCAAAAACATTCAGTACTTC. Its translation: CASRATSGAKNIQYF. This sequence joins TRBV2 and TRBJ2-4, with TRBD2 identical over 9 bases. CDR1 is SNHLY, CDR2 FYNNEI, per germline. V trimming: 6 bases; J trimming: 1 base; junction bases outside the gene matches: 4. CDR3 length: 15 amino acids.

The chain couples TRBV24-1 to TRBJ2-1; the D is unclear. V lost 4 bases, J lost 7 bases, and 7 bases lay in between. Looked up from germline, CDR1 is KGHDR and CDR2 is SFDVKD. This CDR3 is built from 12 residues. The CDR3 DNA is TGTGCCACCAGTGACAGGCAGAATGAGCAGTTCTTC. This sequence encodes CATSDRQNEQFF.

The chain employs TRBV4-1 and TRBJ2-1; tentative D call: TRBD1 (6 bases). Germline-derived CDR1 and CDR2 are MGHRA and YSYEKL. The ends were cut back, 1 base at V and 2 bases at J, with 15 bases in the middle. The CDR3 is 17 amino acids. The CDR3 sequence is CASSQASWGRPYNEQFF. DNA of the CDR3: TGCGCCAGCAGCCAAGCGTCCTGGGGGCGGCCCTACAATGAGCAGTTCTTC.

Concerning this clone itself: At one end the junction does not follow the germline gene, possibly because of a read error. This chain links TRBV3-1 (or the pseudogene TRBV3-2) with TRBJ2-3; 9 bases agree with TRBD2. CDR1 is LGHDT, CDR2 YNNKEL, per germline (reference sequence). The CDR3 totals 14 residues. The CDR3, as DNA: TGTGCCAGCAGCCCCGGGACTAGCAGAGATACGCAGTATTTT. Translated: CASSPGTSRDTQYF.

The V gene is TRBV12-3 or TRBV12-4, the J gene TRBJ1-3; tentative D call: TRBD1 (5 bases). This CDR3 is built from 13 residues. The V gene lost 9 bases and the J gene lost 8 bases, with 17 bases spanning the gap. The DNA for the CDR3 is TGTGCCAGTGGGACGGCCGCGGGGCACACCATATATTTT. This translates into CASGTAAGHTIYF.

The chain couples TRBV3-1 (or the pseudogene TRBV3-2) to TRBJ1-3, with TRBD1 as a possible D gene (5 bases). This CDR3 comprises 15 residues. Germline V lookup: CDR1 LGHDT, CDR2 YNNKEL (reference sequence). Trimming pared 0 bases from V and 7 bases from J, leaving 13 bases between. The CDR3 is CASSQEGRFSNTIYF. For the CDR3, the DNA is TGTGCCAGCAGCCAAGAGGGGCGTTTCAGCAACACCATATATTTT.

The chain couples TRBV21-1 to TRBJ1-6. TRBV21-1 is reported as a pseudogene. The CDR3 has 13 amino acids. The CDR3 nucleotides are TGTGCCAGCAGCAAGGAGGGCTTTTCACCCCTCCACTTT. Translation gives CASSKEGFSPLHF.

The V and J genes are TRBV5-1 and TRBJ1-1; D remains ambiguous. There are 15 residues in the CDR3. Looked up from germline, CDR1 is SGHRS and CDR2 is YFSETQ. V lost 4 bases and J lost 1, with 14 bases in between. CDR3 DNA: TGCGCCAGCAGCCCCGAAAGCCCAAGGAACACTGAAGCTTTCTTT. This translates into CASSPESPRNTEAFF. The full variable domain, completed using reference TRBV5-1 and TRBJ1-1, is KAGVTQTPRYLIKTRGQQVTLSCSPISGHRSVSWYQQTPGQGLQFLFEYFSETQRNKGNFPGRFSGRQFSNSRSEMNVSTLELGDSALYLCASSPESPRNTEAFFGQGTRLTVV.

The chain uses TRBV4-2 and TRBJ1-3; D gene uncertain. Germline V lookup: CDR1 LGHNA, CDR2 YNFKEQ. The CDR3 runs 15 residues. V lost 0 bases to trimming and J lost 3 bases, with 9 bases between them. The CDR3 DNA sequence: TGTGCCAGCAGCCAAGACGAGGGATTTGGAAACACCATATATTTT. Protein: CASSQDEGFGNTIYF.

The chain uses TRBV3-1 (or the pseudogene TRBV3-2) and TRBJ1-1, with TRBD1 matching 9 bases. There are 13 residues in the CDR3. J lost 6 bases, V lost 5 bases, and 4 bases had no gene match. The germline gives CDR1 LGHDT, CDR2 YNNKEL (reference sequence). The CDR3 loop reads CASSRRQGAEAFF. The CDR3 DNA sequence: TGTGCCAGCAGCAGAAGACAGGGGGCTGAAGCTTTCTTT.

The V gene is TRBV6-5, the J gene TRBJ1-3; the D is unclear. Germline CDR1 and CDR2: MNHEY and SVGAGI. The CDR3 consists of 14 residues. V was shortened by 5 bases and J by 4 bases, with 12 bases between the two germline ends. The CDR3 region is CASSPPGSGNTIYF. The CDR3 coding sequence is TGTGCCAGCAGTCCCCCGGGATCAGGAAACACCATATATTTT.

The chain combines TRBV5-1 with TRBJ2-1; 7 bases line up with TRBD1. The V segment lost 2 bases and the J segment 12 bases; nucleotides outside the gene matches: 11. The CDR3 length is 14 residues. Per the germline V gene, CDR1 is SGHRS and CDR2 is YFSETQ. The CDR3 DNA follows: TGCGCCAGCAGCTTCGACAGGGTCGGGTTAGGGCAGTTCTTC. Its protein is CASSFDRVGLGQFF.

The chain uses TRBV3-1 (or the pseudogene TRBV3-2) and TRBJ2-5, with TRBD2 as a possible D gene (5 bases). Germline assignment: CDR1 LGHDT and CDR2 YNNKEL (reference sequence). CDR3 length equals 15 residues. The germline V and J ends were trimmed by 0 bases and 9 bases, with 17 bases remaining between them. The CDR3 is CASSQDLSGKEAQYF. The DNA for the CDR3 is TGTGCCAGCAGCCAAGATCTAAGCGGAAAGGAGGCCCAGTACTTC.

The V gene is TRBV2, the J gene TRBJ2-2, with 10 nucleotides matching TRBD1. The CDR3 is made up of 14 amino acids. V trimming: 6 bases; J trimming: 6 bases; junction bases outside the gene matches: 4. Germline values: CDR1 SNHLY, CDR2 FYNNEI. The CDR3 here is CASRRQGAAGELFF. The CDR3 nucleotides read TGTGCCAGCAGGAGACAGGGGGCTGCCGGGGAGCTGTTTTTT.